This T cell receptor (beta chain) was obtained from a study of T cell responses to AZD1222 COVID-19 vaccine. Libraries were prepared by immunoSEQ multiplex PCR; TCRdb keeps only in-frame clonotypes and omits some of them. The sample records around 120,000 clones, about 90% being singletons. Points from the study as a whole: Baseline seropositivity occurred in only a handful of AZD1222 recipients. Nearly half of unique spike-specific TCRs reportedly avoided B.1.351 and B.1.1.7 mutated regions. With dominance at 160-218 and 743-854, vaccine-associated CD4 TCRs spanned spike.

Researchers grouped second doses given at about 4 or about 12 weeks into one pool. Worth noting for this clone: The antigen is undetermined.

The CDR3 runs to 18 residues. From germline, CDR1 is SQVTM and CDR2 ANQGSEA. V trimming: 0 bases; J trimming: 0 bases; junction bases outside the gene matches: 9. The sample here was peripheral blood, taken 28 days after the second AZD1222 dose. The chain joins TRBV29-1 to TRBJ2-1; 9 nucleotides agree with TRBD2. The receptor was isolated from an adult who received the AZD1222 COVID-19 vaccine. The CDR3 region is CSVEETSGRHSSYNEQFF. DNA for the CDR3: TGCAGCGTTGAAGAAACTAGCGGGCGGCACAGCTCCTACAATGAGCAGTTCTTC.